Sequencing of this T cell receptor (beta chain) was carried out in a study of post-analysis software for immune sequencing data. This clonotype was counted only a few times. The antigen remains unidentified. Included in the TCR beta cDNA libraries were unique molecular identifiers. TCRdb recomputed calls from the PCR reads with MiXCR, one row per CDR3 protein. Of about 810,000 distinct CDR3 sequences listed, approximately 57% are singletons. Germline CDR1 MGHRA, CDR2 YSYEKL. The CDR3 runs 15 residues. V shed 2 bases and J 4 bases; nucleotides not matched to a gene: 5. Study-wide findings and caveats: The study found TRBV5-6, TRBV5-1 and TRBV20-1 among 4 or 5 TRBV segments more frequent in patients than controls. Same-batch samples co-clustered strongly by F measure.

The clonotype was recovered from a girl under 18 with multiple sclerosis. Sequencing input: blood. The rearrangement uses TRBV4-1 and TRBJ2-1; 7 positions match TRBD1. The CDR3 is CASSQPGQKYNEQFF. The CDR3 coding sequence is TGCGCCAGCAGCCAACCGGGACAGAAGTACAATGAGCAGTTCTTC.